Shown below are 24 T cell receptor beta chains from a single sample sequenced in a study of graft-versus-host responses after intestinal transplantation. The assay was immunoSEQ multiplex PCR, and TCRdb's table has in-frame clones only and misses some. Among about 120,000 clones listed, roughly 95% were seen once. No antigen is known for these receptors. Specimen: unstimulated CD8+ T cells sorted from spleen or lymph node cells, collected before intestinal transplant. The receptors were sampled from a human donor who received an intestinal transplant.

The DNA of the CDR3 is TGTGCCAGCAGCTTAGGTGTCACTGGGGGAGAGACCCAGTACTTC. Translation: CASSLGVTGGETQYF. This chain connects TRBV7-3 to TRBJ2-5; either TRBD1 or TRBD2 may supply D (5 bases each). This CDR3 is built from 15 residues. The V gene's germline CDR1 is SGHTA and CDR2 FQGTGA. V lost 2 bases to trimming and J lost 4 bases, with 14 bases between them.

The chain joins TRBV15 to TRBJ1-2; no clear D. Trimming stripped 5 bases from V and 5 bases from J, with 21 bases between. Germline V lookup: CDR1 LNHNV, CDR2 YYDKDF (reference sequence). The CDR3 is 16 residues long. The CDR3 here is CATSQERASTPYGYTF. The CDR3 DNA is TGTGCCACCAGCCAAGAAAGGGCTAGCACTCCTTATGGCTACACCTTC.

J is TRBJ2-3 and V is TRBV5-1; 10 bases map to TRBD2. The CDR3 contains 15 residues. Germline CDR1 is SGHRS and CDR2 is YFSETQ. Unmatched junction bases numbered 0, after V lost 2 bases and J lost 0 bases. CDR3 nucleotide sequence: TGCGCCAGCAGCTTTAGCGGGGGGAGCACAGATACGCAGTATTTT. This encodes CASSFSGGSTDTQYF.

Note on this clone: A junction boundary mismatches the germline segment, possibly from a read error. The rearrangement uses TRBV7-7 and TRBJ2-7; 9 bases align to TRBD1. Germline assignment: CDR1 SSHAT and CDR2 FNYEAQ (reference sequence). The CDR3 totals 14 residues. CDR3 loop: CASSKGQGSYEQYF. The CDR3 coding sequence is TGTGCTAGCAGCAAGGGACAGGGCTCCTACGAGCAGTACTTC.

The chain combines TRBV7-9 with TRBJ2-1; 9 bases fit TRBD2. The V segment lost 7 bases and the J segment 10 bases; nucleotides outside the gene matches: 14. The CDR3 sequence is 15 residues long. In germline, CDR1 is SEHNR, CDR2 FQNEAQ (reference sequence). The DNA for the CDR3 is TGTGCCAGCATTCCCGGGCTAGCGGGAAGGGGAGAGCAGTTCTTC. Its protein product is CASIPGLAGRGEQFF.

The CDR3 is CASSFSPLAGLSYEQYF. The CDR3 nucleotides read TGTGCCAGCAGTTTCTCCCCTCTAGCGGGATTATCCTACGAGCAGTACTTC. This chain connects TRBV27 to TRBJ2-7; 9 bases match TRBD2. J lost 1 base, V lost 3 bases, and 10 bases had no gene match. The CDR3 covers 17 residues. Germline values: CDR1 MNHEY, CDR2 SMNVEV (reference sequence).

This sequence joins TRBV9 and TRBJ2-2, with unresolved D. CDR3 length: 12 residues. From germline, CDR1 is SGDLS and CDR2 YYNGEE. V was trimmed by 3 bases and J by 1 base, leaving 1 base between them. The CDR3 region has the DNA TGTGCCAGCAGCGGGAACACCGGGGAGCTGTTTTTT. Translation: CASSGNTGELFF.

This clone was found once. In nucleotides, the CDR3 is TGTGCCAGCAGCCCTTCGAACACCGGGGAGCTGTTTTTT. Amino acid sequence: CASSPSNTGELFF. The rearrangement links TRBV7-2 to TRBJ2-2, with D unclear. The germline gives CDR1 SGHTA, CDR2 FQGNSA. This CDR3 has 13 residues. Trimming removed 5 bases from V and 0 bases from J, with 4 bases in between.

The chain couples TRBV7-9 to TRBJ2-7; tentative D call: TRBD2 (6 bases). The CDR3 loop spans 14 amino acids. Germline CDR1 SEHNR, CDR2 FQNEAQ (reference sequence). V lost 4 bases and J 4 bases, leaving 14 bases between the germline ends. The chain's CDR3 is CASSSRLGDYEQYF. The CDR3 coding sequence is TGTGCCAGCAGCTCCCGACTAGGGGATTACGAGCAGTACTTC.

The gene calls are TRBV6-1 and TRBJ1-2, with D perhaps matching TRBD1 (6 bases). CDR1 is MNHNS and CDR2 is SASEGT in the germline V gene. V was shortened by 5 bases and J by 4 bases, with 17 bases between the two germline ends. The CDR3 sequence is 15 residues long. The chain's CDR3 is CASSHTGTHSYGYTF. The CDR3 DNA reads TGTGCCAGCAGTCACACAGGGACCCATTCCTATGGCTACACCTTC.

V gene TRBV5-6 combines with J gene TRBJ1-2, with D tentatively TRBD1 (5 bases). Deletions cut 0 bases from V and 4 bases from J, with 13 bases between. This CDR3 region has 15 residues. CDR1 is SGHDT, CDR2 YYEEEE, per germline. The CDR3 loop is CASSLGDELVYGYTF. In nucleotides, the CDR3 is TGTGCCAGCAGCTTGGGGGACGAGCTTGTCTATGGCTACACCTTC.

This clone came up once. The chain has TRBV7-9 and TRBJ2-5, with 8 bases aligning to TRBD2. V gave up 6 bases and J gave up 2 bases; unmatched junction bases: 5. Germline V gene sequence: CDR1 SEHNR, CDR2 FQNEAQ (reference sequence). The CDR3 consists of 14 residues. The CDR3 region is CASRRLAGQETQYF. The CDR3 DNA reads TGTGCCAGCAGGCGTTTAGCGGGACAAGAGACCCAGTACTTC. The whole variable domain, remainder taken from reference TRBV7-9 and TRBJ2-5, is DTGVSQNPRHKITKRGQNVTFRCDPISEHNRLYWYRQTLGQGPEFLTYFQNEAQLEKSRLLSDRFSAERPKGSFSTLEIQRTEQGDSAMYLCASRRLAGQETQYFGPGTRLLVL.

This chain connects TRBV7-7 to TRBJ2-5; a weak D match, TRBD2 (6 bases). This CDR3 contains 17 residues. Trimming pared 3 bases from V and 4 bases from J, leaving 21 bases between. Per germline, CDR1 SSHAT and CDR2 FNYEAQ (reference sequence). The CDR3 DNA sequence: TGTGCCAGCAGCTTTAGCGGAGGCTTGGGTTCCGTAGAGACCCAGTACTTC. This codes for CASSFSGGLGSVETQYF.

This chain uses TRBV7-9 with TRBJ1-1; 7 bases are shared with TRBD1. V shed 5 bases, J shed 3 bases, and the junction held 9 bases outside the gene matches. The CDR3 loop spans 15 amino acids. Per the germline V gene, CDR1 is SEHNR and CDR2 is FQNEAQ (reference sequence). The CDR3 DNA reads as TGTGCCAGCAGCGACCGACAGGGTCCGGACACTGAAGCTTTCTTT. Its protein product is CASSDRQGPDTEAFF.

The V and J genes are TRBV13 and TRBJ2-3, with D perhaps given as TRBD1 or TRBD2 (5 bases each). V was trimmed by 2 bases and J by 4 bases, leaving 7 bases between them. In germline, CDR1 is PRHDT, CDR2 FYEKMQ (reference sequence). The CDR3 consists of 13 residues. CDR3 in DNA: TGTGCCAGCAGCTTACTGGGGGCAGATACGCAGTATTTT. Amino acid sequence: CASSLLGADTQYF.

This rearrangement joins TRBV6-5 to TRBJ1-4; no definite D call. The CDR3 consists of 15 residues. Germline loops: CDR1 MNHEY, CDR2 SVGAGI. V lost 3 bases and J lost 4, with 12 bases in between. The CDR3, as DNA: TGTGCCAGCAGTTATCGGCCGGACTATAATGAAAAACTGTTTTTT. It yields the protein CASSYRPDYNEKLFF.

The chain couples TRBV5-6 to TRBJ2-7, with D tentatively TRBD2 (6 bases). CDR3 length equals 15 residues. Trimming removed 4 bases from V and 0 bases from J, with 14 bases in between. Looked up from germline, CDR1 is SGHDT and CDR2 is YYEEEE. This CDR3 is CASSPGLASSYEQYF. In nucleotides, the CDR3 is TGTGCCAGCAGCCCCGGGCTAGCGAGCTCCTACGAGCAGTACTTC.

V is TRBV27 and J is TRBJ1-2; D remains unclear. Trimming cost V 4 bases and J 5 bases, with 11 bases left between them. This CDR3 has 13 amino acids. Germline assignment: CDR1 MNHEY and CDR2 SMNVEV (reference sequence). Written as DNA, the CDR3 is TGTGCCAGCAGTTCGGACGTGGCGTATGGCTACACCTTC. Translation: CASSSDVAYGYTF.

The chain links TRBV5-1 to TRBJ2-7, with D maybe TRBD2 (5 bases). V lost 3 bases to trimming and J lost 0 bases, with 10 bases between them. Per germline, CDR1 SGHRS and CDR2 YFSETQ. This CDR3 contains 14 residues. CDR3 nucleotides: TGCGCCAGCAGCTACGGACTGCTCTCCTACGAGCAGTACTTC. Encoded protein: CASSYGLLSYEQYF.

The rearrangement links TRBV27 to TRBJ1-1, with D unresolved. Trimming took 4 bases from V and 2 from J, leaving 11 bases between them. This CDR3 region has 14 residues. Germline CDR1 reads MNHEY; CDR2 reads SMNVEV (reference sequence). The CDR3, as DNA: TGTGCCAGCAGTTCAAGGCCAGCCAACACTGAAGCTTTCTTT. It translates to CASSSRPANTEAFF.

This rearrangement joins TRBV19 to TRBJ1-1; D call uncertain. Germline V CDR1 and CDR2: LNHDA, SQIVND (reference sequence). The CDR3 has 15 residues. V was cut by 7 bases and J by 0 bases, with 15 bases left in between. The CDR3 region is CASIEGRRMNTEAFF. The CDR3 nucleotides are TGTGCCAGTATAGAAGGCCGGCGGATGAACACTGAAGCTTTCTTT.

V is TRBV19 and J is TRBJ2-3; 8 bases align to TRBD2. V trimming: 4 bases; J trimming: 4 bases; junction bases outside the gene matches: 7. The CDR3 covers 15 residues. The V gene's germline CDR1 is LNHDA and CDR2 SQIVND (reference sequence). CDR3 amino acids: CASSTTLAVADTQYF. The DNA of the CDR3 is TGTGCCAGTAGTACGACACTAGCGGTCGCAGATACGCAGTATTTT.

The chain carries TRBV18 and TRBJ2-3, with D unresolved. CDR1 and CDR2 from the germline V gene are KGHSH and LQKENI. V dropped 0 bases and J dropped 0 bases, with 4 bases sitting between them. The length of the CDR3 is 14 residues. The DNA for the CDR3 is TGTGCCAGCTCACCACCGGCCAGCACAGATACGCAGTATTTT. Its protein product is CASSPPASTDTQYF.

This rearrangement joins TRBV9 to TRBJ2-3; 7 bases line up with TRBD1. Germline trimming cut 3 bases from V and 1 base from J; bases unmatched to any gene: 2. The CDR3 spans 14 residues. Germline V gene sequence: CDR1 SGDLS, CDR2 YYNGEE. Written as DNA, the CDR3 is TGTGCCAGCAGCGCCCAGGGGGGCACAGATACGCAGTATTTT. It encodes CASSAQGGTDTQYF. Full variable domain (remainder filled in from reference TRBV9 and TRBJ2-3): DSGVTQTPKHLITATGQRVTLRCSPRSGDLSVYWYQQSLDQGLQFLIQYYNGEERAKGNILERFSAQQFPDLHSELNLSSLELGDSALYFCASSAQGGTDTQYFGPGTRLTVL.